The clone carrying this T cell receptor beta chain has more than one count but fewer than ten. Its specificity is unknown. One entry per CDR3 protein results from TCRdb running MiXCR on the multiplex PCR reads. The sample contains fewer than 250,000 distinct CDR3 sequences, about 32% of which appear only once. Axillary draining lymph nodes of breast cancer patients supplied the node samples. The CDR3 loop spans 13 amino acids. CDR1 is SGHRS, CDR2 YFSETQ, per germline. The V gene lost 4 bases and the J gene lost 8 bases, with 15 bases spanning the gap. The record originates from a study of breast tumors, draining lymph nodes, adjacent tissues. Whole-study results and caveats: Findings are consistent with lymph node origin and intratumoral expansion of most tumor T cells.

The TCR sequence derives from a female donor with breast cancer. Some clones in this sample may be carry-over from other donors' samples. The sequencing sample was made of axillary lymph node tissue. This chain uses TRBV5-1 with TRBJ1-1; D is possibly TRBD1 (6 bases). The CDR3 sequence is CASSATTGTEAFF. The CDR3 DNA sequence: TGCGCCAGCAGCGCTACTACAGGGACCGAAGCTTTCTTT.